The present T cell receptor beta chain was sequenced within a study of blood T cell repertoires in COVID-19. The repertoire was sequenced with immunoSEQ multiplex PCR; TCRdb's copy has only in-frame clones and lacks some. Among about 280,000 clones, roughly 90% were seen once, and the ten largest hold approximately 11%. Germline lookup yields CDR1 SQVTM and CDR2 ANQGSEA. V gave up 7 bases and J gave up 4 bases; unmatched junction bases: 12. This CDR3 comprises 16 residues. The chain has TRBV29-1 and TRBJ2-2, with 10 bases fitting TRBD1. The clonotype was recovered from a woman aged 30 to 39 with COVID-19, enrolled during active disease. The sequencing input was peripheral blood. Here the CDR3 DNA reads TGCAGCGCCATAGTGGTCGGACAGGGGGGCACCGGGGAGCTGTTTTTT. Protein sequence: CSAIVVGQGGTGELFF.